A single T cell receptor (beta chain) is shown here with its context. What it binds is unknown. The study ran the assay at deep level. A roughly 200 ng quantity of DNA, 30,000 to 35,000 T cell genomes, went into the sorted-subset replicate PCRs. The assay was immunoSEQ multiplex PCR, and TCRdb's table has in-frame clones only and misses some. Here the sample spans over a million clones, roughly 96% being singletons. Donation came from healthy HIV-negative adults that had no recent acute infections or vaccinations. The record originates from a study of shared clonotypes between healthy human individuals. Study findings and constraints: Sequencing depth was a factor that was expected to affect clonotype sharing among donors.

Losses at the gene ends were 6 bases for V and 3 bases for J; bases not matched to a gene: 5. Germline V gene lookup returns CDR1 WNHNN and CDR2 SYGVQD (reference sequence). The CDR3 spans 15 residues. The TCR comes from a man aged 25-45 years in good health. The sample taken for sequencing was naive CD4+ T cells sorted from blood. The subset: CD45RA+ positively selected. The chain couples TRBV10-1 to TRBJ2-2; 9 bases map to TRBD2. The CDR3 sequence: CASSRTSEYTGELFF. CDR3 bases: TGCGCCAGCAGCCGGACTAGCGAGTACACCGGGGAGCTGTTTTTT.